This TCR beta chain was profiled in a study of shared clonotypes between healthy human individuals. Sorted subsets were amplified in replicate PCRs using around 220 ng DNA, about 30,000 T cell genomes. Measured with immunoSEQ multiplex PCR; TCRdb has only the in-frame clones, and not every one. The sample gives under 2,000,000 clones, approximately 94% of which show up once; 1.2% is in the top ten. The naive CD8 fraction comprised CD45RO-negative cells positively selected for CCR7 and excluded terminally differentiated effector memory CD45RA+ cells. Points on this clone: The antigen remains unidentified.

Study observations and caveats: Sorted-subset sequencing, rarefaction showed, was incomplete despite large depth. Sharing across four donors was highest in naive CD4 (around 5%) and lowest in memory CD8 (0.4%). Non-shared clonotypes were found to have lower generation probabilities than the clonotypes that were shared by all four of the sorted-subset donors.

The V and J ends lost 5 bases and 0 bases, in that order; junction bases with no gene match: 6. The germline V gene encodes CDR1 SEHNR and CDR2 FQNEAQ (reference sequence). This CDR3 spans 16 amino acids. The sample taken for sequencing was naive CD8+ T cells sorted from blood. This chain uses TRBV7-9 with TRBJ2-7; 11 bases fit TRBD1. This clonotype was obtained from a young man in good health. Written as DNA, the CDR3 is TGTGCCAGCAGCCCAGGGACAGGGGGGATCTCCTACGAGCAGTACTTC. Protein: CASSPGTGGISYEQYF.